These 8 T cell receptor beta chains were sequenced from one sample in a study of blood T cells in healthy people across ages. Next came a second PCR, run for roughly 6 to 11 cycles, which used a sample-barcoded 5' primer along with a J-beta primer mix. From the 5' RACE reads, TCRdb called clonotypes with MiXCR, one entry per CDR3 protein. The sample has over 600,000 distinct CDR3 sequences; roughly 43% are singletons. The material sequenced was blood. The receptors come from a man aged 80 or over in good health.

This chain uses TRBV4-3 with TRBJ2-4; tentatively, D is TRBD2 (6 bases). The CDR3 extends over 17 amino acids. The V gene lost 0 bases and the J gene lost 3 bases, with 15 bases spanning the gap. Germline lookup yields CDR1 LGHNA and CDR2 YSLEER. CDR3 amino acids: CASSQEWARLVKNIQYF. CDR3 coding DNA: TGCGCCAGCAGCCAAGAGTGGGCTAGACTAGTCAAAAACATTCAGTACTTC.

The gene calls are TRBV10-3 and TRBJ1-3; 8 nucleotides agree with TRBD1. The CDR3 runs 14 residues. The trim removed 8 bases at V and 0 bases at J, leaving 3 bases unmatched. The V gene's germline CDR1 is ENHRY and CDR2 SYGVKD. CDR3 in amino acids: CAIGDRSSGNTIYF. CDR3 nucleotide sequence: TGTGCCATCGGGGACAGGAGCTCTGGAAACACCATATATTTT.

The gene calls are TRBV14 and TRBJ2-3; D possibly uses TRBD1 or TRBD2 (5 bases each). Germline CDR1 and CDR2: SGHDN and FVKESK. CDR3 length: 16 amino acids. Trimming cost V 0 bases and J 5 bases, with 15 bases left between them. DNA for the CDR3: TGTGCCAGCAGCCAAGAGGGGCCGGGATTGGGAGATACGCAGTATTTT. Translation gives CASSQEGPGLGDTQYF.

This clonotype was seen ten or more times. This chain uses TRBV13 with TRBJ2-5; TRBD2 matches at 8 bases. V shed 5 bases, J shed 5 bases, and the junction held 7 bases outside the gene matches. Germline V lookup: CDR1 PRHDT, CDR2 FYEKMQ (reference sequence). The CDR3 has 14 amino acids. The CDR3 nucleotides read TGTGCCAGCAGCCCCGGGGGGGCGCACGAGACCCAGTACTTC. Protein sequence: CASSPGGAHETQYF.

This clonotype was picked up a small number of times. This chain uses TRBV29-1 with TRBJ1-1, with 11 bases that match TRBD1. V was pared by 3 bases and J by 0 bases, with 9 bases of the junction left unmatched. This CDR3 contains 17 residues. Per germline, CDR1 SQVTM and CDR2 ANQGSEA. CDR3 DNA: TGCAGCGTTGAGGGGTGGACAGGGGGCTTTCTGAACACTGAAGCTTTCTTT. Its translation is CSVEGWTGGFLNTEAFF.

CDR3 in DNA: TGTGCCAGCAGCCTGTACAGGGTGAATTCACCCCTCCACTTT. Its translation is CASSLYRVNSPLHF. The chain carries TRBV7-2 and TRBJ1-6; perhaps TRBD1 as D (6 bases). This CDR3 contains 14 residues. CDR1 SGHTA and CDR2 FQGNSA come from the germline V gene. The V gene lost 5 bases and the J gene lost 7 bases, with 12 bases spanning the gap.

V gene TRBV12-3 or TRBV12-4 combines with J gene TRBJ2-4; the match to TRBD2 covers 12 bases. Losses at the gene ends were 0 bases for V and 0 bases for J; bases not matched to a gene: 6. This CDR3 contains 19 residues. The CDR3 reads CASSLAASGGDGAKNIQYF. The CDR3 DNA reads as TGTGCCAGCAGTTTAGCGGCTAGCGGGGGGGACGGAGCCAAAAACATTCAGTACTTC.

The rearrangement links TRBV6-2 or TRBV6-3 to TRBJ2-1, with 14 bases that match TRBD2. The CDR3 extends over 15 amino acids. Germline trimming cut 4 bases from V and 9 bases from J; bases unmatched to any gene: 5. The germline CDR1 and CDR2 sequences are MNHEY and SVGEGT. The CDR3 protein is CASSSPTSGRVEQFF. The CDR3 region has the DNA TGTGCCAGCAGTTCCCCGACTAGCGGGAGGGTTGAGCAGTTCTTC.